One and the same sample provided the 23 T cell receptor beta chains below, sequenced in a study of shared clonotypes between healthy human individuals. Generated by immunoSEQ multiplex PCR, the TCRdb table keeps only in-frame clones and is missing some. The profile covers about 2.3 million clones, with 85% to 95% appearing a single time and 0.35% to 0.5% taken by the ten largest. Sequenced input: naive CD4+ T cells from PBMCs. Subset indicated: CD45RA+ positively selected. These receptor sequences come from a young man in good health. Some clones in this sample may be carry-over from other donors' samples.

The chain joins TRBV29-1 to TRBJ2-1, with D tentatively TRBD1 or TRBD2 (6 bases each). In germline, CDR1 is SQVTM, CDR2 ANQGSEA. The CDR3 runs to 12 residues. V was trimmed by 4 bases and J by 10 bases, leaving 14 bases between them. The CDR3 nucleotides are TGCAGCGTTGGGGGGGCCGAGGTCGAGCAGTTCTTC. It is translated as CSVGGAEVEQFF.

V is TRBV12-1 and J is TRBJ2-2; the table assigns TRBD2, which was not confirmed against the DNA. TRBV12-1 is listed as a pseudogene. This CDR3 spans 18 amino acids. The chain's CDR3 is CATEMGSGRAEITGELFF. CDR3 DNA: TGTGCCACCGAAATGGGTAGCGGGAGGGCCGAAATCACCGGGGAGCTGTTTTTT.

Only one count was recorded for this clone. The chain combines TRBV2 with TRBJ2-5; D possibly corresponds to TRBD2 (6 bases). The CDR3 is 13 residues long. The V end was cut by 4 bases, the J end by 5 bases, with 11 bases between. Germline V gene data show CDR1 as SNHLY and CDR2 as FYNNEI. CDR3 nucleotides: TGTGCCAGCAGTGTAGGAGGGTTGGAGACCCAGTACTTC. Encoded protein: CASSVGGLETQYF.

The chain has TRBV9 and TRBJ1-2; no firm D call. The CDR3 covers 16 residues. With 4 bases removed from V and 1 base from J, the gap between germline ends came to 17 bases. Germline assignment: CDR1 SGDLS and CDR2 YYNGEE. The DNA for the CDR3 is TGTGCCAGCAGCCTAACCTCGGGGTGGGGTAACTATGGCTACACCTTC. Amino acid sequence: CASSLTSGWGNYGYTF.

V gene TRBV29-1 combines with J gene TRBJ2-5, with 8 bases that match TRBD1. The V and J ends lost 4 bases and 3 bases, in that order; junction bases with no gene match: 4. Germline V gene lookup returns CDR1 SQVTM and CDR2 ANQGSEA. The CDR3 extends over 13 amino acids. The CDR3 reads CSVAYRGKETQYF. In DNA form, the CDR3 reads TGCAGCGTTGCCTACAGGGGGAAAGAGACCCAGTACTTC.

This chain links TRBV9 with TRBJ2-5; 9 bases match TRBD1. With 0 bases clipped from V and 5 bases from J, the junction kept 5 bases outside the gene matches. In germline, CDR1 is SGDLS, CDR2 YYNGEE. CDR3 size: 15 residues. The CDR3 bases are TGTGCCAGCAGCGTAGGGTGGACAGGGGACGAGACCCAGTACTTC. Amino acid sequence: CASSVGWTGDETQYF.

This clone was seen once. The CDR3 spells CASSGQGIAGANEQFF. The DNA of the CDR3 is TGTGCCAGCAGTGGCCAGGGGATAGCGGGAGCAAATGAGCAGTTCTTC. This chain joins TRBV28 and TRBJ2-1; 9 positions match TRBD2. The CDR3 has 16 residues. V shed 5 bases and J 7 bases; nucleotides not matched to a gene: 12. Germline V gene sequence: CDR1 MDHEN, CDR2 SYDVKM.

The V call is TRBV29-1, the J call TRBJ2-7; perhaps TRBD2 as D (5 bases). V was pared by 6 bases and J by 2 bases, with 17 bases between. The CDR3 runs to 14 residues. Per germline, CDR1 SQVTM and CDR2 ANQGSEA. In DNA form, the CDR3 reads TGCAGCGTCGGAGTTTTGAGCGGCCCCTACGAGCAGTACTTC. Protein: CSVGVLSGPYEQYF.

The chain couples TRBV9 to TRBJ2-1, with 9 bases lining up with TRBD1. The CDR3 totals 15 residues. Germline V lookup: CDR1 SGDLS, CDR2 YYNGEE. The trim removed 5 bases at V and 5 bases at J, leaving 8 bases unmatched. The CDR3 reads CASRELGQGNNEQFF. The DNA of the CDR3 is TGTGCCAGCAGGGAGCTGGGACAGGGAAACAATGAGCAGTTCTTC.

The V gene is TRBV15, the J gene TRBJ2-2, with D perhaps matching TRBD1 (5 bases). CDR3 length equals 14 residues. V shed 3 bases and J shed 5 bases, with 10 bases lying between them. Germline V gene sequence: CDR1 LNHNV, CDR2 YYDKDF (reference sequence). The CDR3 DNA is TGTGCCACCAGCAGGCTCAGGGAAACCGGGGAGCTGTTTTTT. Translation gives CATSRLRETGELFF.

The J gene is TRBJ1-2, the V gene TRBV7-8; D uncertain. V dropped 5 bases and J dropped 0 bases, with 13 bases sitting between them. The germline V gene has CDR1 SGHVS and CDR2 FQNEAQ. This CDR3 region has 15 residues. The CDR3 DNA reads TGTGCCAGCAGCCCTACGATCGGAGCTAACTATGGCTACACCTTC. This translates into CASSPTIGANYGYTF.

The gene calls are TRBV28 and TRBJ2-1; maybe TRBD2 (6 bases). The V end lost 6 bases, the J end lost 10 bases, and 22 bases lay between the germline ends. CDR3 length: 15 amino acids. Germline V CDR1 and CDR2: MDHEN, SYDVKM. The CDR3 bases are TGTGCCAGCAGCCCAACTTGGGGCAGGGCGGGAGAGCAGTTCTTC. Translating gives CASSPTWGRAGEQFF.

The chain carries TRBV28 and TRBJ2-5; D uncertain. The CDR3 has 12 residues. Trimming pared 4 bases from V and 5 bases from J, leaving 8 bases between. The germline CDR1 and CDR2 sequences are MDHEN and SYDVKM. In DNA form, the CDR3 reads TGTGCCAGCAGTTCCGATACGGAGACCCAGTACTTC. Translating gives CASSSDTETQYF.

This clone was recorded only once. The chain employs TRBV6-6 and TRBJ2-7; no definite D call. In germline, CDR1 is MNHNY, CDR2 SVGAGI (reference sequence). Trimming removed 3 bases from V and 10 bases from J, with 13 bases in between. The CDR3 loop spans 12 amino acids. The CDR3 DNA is TGTGCCAGCAGTTATCCCCCGAATTTACAGTACTTC. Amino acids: CASSYPPNLQYF.

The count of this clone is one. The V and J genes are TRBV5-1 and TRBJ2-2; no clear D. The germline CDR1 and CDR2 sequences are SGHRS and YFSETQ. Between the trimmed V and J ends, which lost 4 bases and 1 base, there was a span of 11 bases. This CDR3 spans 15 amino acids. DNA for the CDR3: TGCGCCAGCAGCCCAGACACAGAGAACACCGGGGAGCTGTTTTTT. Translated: CASSPDTENTGELFF. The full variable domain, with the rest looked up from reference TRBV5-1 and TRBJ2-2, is KAGVTQTPRYLIKTRGQQVTLSCSPISGHRSVSWYQQTPGQGLQFLFEYFSETQRNKGNFPGRFSGRQFSNSRSEMNVSTLELGDSALYLCASSPDTENTGELFFGEGSRLTVL.

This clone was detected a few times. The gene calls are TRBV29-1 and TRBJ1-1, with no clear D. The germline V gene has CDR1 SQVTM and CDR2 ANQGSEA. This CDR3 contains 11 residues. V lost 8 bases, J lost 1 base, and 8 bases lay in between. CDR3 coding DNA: TGCAGCACACACGGGAACACTGAAGCTTTCTTT. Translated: CSTHGNTEAFF.

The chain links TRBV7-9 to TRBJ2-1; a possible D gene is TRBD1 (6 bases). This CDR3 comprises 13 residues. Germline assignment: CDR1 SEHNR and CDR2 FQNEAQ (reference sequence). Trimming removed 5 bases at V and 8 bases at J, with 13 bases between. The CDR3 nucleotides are TGTGCCAGCAGCCCTAGGGGGAGAGATGAGCAGTTCTTC. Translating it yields CASSPRGRDEQFF. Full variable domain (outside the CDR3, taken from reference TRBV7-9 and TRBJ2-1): DTGVSQNPRHKITKRGQNVTFRCDPISEHNRLYWYRQTLGQGPEFLTYFQNEAQLEKSRLLSDRFSAERPKGSFSTLEIQRTEQGDSAMYLCASSPRGRDEQFFGPGTRLTVL.

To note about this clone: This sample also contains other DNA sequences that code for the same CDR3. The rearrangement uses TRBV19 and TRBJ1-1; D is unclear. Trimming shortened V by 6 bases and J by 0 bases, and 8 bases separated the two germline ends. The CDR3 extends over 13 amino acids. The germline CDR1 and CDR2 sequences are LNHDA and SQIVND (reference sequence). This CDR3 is CASRDRMNTEAFF. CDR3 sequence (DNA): TGTGCCAGTAGAGACCGAATGAACACTGAAGCTTTCTTT.

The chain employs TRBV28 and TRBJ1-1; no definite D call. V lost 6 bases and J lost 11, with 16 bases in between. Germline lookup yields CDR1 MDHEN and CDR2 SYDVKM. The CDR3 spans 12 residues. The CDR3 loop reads CASSPPAPGAFF. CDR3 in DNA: TGTGCCAGCAGCCCCCCGGCCCCGGGGGCTTTCTTT.

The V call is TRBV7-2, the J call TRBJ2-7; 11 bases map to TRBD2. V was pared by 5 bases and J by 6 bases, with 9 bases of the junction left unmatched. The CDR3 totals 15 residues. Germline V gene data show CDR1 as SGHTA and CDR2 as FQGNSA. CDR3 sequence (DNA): TGTGCCAGCAGCCAGCAACTAGCGGGAGACTTCGAGCAGTACTTC. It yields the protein CASSQQLAGDFEQYF.

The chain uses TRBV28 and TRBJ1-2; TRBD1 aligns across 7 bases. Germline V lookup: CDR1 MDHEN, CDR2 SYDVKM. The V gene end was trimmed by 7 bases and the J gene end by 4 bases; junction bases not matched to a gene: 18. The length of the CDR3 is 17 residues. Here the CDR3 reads CASKSLRGMGQTYGYTF. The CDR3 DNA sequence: TGTGCCAGCAAGTCCCTCAGGGGGATGGGGCAGACCTATGGCTACACCTTC.

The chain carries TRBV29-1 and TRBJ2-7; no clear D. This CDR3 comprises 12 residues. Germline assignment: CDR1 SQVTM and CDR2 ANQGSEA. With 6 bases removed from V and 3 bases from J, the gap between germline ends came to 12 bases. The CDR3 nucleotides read TGCAGCGTCGAAATGACTGACTACGAGCAGTACTTC. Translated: CSVEMTDYEQYF.

The CDR3, as DNA: TGTGCCAGCAGCCCAGCCTCTATTTCTGGAAACACCATATATTTT. This sequence encodes CASSPASISGNTIYF. V gene TRBV6-5 combines with J gene TRBJ1-3; no firm D call. Trimming cost V 6 bases and J 1 base, with 13 bases left between them. CDR1 is MNHEY, CDR2 SVGAGI, per germline. The CDR3 spans 15 residues.